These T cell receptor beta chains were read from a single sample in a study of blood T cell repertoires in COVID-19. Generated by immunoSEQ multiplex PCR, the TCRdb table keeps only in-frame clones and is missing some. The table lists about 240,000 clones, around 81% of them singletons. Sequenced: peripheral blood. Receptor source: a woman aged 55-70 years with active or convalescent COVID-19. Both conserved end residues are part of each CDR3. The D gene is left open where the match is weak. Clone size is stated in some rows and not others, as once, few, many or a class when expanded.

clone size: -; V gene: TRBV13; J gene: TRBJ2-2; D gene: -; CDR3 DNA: TGTGCCAGCAGCTTACTTCCGACTAACAACCTGAACACCGGGGAGCTGTTTTTT; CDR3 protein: CASSLLPTNNLNTGELFF
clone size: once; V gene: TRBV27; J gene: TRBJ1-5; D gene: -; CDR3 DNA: TGTGCCAGCAGTTTGACAGCCCTCAATCAGCCCCAGCATTTT; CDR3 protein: CASSLTALNQPQHF
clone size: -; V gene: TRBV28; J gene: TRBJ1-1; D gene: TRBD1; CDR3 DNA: TGTGCCAGCAGTTTACCGGGACAGGGGTTTGCTGAAGCTTTCTTT; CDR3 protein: CASSLPGQGFAEAFF
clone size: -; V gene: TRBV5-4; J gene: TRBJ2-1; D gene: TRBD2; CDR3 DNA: TGTGCCAGCAGCTTGGGTACCGGGACTAGCGGGGACCGGTTCTTC; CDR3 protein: CASSLGTGTSGDRFF
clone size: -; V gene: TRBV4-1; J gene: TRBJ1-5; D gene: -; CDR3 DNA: TGCGCCAGCAGCCAAGATTCCGTTGCCGGGCCCCAGCATTTT; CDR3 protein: CASSQDSVAGPQHF
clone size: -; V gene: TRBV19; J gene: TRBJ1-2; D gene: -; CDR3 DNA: TGTGCCAGTAGGGGGGGAGGAGGCTACACCTTC; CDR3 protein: CASRGGGGYTF
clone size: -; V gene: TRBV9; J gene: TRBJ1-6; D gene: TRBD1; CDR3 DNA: TGTGCCAGCAGTGCCCGGGACAGGTATTCACCCCTCCACTTT; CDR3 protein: CASSARDRYSPLHF
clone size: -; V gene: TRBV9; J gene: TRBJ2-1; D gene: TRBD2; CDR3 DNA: TGTGCCAGCAGCGTAGTTCAAGCGGGAGCTGATGAGCAGTTCTTC; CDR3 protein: CASSVVQAGADEQFF
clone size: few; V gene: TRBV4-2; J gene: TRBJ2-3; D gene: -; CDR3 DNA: TGTGCCAGCAGCCAAGATCCAGGCGGGGATACGCAGTATTTT; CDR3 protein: CASSQDPGGDTQYF
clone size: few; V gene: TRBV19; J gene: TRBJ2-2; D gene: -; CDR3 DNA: TGTGCCAGTAGTGCCCGGACAGGGAGGGTCGGGGAGCTGTTTTTT; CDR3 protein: CASSARTGRVGELFF
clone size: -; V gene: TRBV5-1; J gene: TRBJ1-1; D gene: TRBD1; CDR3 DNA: TGCGCCAGCAGCCTAAGACAGGGCGTTACGAACACTGAAGCTTTCTTT; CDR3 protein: CASSLRQGVTNTEAFF
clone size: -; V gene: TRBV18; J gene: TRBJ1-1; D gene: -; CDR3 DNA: TGTGCCAGCTCGTCACCGGGGGCTGAAGCTTTCTTT; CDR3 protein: CASSSPGAEAFF
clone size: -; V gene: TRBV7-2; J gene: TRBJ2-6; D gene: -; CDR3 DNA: TGTGCCAGCAGCCCCCCCGGGAGCAACGTCCTGACTTTC; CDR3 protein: CASSPPGSNVLTF
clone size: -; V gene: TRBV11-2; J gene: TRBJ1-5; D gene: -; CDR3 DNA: TGTGCCAGCAGCTTAGGGAGCAGTCAGAATCAGCCCCAGCATTTT; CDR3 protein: CASSLGSSQNQPQHF
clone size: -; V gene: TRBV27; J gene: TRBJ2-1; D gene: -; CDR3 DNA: TGTGCCAGCAGTTTTTTATACAATGAGCAGTTCTTC; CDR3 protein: CASSFLYNEQFF
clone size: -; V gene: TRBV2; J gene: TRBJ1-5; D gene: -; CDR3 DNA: TGTGCCAGCAGTTCTAGGGGTAGAAATCAGCCCCAGCATTTT; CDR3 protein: CASSSRGRNQPQHF
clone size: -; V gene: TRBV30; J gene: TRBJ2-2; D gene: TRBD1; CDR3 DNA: TGTGCCTGGAAATTTGGGCAGGGGGCGAGGACCGGGGAGCTGTTTTTT; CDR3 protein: CAWKFGQGARTGELFF
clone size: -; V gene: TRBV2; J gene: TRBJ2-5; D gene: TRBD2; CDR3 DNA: TGTGCCAGCAGTGCGTTTCTAGCGGGAAAAGAGACCCAGTACTTC; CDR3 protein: CASSAFLAGKETQYF
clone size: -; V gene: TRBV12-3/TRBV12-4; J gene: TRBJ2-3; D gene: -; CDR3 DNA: TGTGCCAGCAGTCTAAGTAGCACAGATACGCAGTATTTT; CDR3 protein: CASSLSSTDTQYF
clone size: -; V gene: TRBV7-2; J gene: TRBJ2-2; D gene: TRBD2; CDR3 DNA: TGTGCCAGCAGCTTAGTTGGACTAGCGGGGGGACTTTTCGGGGAGCTGTTTTTT; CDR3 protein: CASSLVGLAGGLFGELFF
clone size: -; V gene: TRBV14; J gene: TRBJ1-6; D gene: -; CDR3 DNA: TGTGCCAGCAGCCAAGAAAGGGGATCACCCCTCCACTTT; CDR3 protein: CASSQERGSPLHF
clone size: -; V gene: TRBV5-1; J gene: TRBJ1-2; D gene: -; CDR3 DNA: TGCGCCAGCAGCCTCCGGGGGGCCTTTAACTATGGCTACACCTTC; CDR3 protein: CASSLRGAFNYGYTF
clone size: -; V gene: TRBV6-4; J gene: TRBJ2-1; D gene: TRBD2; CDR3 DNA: TGTGCCAGCAGCCTAGCGGGAGACTACAATGAGCAGTTCTTC; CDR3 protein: CASSLAGDYNEQFF
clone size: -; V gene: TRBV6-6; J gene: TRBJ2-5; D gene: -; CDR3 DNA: TGTGCCAGCAGTTCCTCGGGAGAGGGCGAGACCCAGTACTTC; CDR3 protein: CASSSSGEGETQYF
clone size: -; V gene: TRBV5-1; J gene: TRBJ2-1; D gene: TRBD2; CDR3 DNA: TGCGCCAGCAGCCTGAACGGGAGGGGATCCTACAATGAGCAGTTCTTC; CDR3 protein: CASSLNGRGSYNEQFF
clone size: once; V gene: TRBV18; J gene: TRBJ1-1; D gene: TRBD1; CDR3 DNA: TGTGCCAGCTCACCATTGACAGGGCGACTCACTGAAGCTTTCTTT; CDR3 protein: CASSPLTGRLTEAFF
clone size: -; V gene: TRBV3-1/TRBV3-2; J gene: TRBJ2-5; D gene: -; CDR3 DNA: TGTGCCAGCAGCCACGCAGGGGGGGAGACCCAGTACTTC; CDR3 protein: CASSHAGGETQYF
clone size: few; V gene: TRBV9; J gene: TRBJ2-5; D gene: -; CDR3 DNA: TGTGCCAGCAGCGTCGTAACGGGAGCACAAGAGACCCAGTACTTC; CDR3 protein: CASSVVTGAQETQYF
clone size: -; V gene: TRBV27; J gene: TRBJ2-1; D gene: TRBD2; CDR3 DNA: TGTGCCAGCAGTTCGTTAGCGGGGAGGGATGAGCAGTTCTTC; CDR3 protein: CASSSLAGRDEQFF